The sequence of this T cell receptor (beta chain) was determined in a study of technical replicates of blood from a few donors. The CDR3 is made up of 14 amino acids. With 2 bases removed from V and 7 bases from J, the gap between germline ends came to 14 bases. From germline, CDR1 is MDHEN and CDR2 SYDVKM. Clones were sequenced by immunoSEQ multiplex PCR, and TCRdb holds only the in-frame ones, with some missing. The table lists around 67,000 clones, more than 90% of them singletons. The sequenced material came from T cells isolated from PBMCs. The receptor comes from a human donor in good health. The V call is TRBV28, the J call TRBJ1-2; D gene unclear. The CDR3 region has the DNA TGTGCCAGCAGTTTACTTTCCGGGGTAGGTGGCTACACCTTC. Translated: CASSLLSGVGGYTF.